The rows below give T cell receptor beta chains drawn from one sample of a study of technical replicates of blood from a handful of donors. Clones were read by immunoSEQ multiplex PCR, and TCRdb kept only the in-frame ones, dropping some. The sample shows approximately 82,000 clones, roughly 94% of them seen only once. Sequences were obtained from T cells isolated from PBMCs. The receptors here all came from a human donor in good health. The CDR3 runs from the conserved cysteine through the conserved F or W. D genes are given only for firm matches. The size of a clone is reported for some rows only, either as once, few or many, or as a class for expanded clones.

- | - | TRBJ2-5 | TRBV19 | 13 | TGTGCCAGTAGCCAGACTAGCCAAGAGACCCAGTACTTC | CASSQTSQETQYF
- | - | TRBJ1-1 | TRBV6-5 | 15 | TGTGCCAGCAACCCTTATTCGGGGGTTGGCACTGAAGCTTTCTTT | CASNPYSGVGTEAFF
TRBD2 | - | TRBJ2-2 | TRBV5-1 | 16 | TGCGCCAGCAGCTTTAGCCTAGCGGAGAACACCGGGGAGCTGTTTTTT | CASSFSLAENTGELFF
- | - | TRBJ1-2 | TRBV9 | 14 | TGTGCCAGCGGACCAAACCAGGGGAATAATGGCTACACCTTC | CASGPNQGNNGYTF
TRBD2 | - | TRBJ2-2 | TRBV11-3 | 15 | TGTGCCAGCAGCCAATGGGGGGGGAACACCGGGGAGCTGTTTTTT | CASSQWGGNTGELFF
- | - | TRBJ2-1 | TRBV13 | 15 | TGTGCCAGCAGCTTAGGAGGGACATTCTACAATGAGCAGTTCTTC | CASSLGGTFYNEQFF
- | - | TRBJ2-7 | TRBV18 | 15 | TGTGCCAGCTCACCATGGGGGGGCGTATCGTACGAGCAGTACTTC | CASSPWGGVSYEQYF
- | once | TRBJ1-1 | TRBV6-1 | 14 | TGTGCCAGCAGTGAACAGGGTTTTCACACTGAAGCTTTCTTT | CASSEQGFHTEAFF
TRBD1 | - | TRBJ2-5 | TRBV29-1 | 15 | TGCAGCGTTGATTTCGCCGGGACAGGGGTAGAGACCCAGTACTTC | CSVDFAGTGVETQYF
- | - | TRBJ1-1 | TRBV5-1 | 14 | TGCGCCAGCAGCTTTAGAGAAATGAACACTGAAGCTTTCTTT | CASSFREMNTEAFF